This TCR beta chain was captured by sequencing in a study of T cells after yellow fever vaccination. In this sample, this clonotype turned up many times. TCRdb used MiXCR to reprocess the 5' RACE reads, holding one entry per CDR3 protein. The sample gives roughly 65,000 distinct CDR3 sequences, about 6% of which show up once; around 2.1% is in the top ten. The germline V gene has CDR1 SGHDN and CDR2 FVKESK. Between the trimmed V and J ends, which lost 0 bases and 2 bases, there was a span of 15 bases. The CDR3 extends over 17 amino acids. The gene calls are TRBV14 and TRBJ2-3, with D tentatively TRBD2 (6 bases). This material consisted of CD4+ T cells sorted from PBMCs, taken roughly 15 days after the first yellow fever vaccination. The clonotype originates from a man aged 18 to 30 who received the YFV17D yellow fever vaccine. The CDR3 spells CASSQDRAGRSTDTQYF. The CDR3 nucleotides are TGTGCCAGCAGCCAAGATAGGGCGGGGCGGTCCACAGATACGCAGTATTTT.